This T cell receptor (beta chain) was obtained from a study of T cells in Graves' hyperthyroidism and ophthalmopathy. Study results and limitations: Most thyroid clonotypes expanded above 0.001 appeared in blood too.

RNA transcripts provided the source from which TCR beta CDR3 regions were amplified. An initial round of RT-PCR targeting the TCR CDR3 relied on the HTBI primer set. TCRdb redid the calling of the multiplex PCR reads with MiXCR, one entry per CDR3 protein. The repertoire holds approximately 570,000 distinct CDR3 sequences, with nearly 20% as singletons. V dropped 4 bases and J dropped 8; count of bases not matched to a gene: 5. The germline gives CDR1 MNHGY, CDR2 SVAAGI. CDR3 length: 14 amino acids. Clinical Activity Scores of at least 3, NOSPECS grades of at least 4 and durations under 3 months characterized ophthalmopathy patients. Together with thyroid ultrasound, orbital computed tomography, serum thyroxine and TRAb, clinical symptoms were used for diagnoses. This clonotype appeared a few times. Its antigen remains unidentified.

The chain has TRBV6-9 and TRBJ1-4, with TRBD1 matching over 9 bases. The sequenced material came from blood. The receptor comes from a man aged 35 to 55 with Graves' ophthalmopathy. The CDR3 nucleotides are TGTGCCAGCAGTTGGGGACAGGGAGGCGAAAAACTGTTTTTT. This sequence encodes CASSWGQGGEKLFF.